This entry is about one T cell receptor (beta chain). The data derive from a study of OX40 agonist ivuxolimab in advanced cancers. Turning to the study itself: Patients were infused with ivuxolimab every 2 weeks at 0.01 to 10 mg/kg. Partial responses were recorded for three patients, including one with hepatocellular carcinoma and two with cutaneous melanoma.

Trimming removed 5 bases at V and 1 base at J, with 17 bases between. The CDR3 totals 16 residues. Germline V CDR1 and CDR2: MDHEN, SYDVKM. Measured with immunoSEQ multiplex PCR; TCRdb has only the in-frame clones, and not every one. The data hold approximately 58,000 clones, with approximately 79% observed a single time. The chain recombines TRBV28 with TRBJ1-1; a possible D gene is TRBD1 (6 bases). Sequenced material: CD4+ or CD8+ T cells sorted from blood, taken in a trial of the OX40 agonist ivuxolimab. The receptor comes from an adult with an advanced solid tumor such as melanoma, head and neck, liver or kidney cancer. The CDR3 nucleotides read TGTGCCAGCAGTCACCTCGGAACAGGGCCGAACACTGAAGCTTTCTTT. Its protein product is CASSHLGTGPNTEAFF.